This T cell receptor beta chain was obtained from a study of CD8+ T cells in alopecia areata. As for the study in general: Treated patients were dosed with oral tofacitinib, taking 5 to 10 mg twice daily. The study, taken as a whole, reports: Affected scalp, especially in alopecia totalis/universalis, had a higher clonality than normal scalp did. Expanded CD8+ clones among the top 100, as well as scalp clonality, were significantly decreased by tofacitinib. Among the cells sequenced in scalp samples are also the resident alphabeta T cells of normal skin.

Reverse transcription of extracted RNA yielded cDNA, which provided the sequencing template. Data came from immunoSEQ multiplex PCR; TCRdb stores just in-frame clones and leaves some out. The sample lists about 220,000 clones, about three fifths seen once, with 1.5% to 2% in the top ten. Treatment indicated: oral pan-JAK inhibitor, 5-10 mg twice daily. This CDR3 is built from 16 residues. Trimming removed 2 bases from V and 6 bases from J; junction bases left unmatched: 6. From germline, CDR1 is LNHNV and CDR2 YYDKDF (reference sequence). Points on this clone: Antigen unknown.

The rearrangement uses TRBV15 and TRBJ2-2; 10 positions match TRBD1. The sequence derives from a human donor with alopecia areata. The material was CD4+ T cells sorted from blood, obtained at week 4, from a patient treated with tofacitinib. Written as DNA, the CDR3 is TGTGCCACCAGCAGATCCCGGGACAGGGGCGCCGGGGAGCTGTTTTTT. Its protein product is CATSRSRDRGAGELFF.